Listed below are T cell receptor beta chains from one sample, sequenced in a study of neoadjuvant anti-PD-1 for oral cavity cancer. Some clones are missing from TCRdb's copy, which holds only in-frame ones; the method was immunoSEQ multiplex PCR. The sample includes tens of thousands of clones, about nine tenths of them seen just once. Specimen: PBMCs, collected after nivolumab (anti-PD-1) treatment. The source of these receptors is a person aged 40 to 85 with oral cavity squamous cell carcinoma. Each CDR3 is given with its conserved first and last residue. D genes are given only for firm matches. Size is stated for part of the rows, as once, few or many counts, or as a class when the clone is expanded.

d_call j_call clone_size v_call cdr3_nt cdr3_aa
- TRBJ2-1 - TRBV2 TGTGCCAGCAGTGCGTTTTTGACTAGATACGGTACTGAGCAGTTCTTC CASSAFLTRYGTEQFF
- TRBJ1-2 - TRBV29-1 TGCAGCGTTGTGGTGGCTGCGGACTTTCGTGGCTACACCTTC CSVVVAADFRGYTF
- TRBJ2-7 - TRBV9 TGTGCCAGCAGCGTAGAACTAACCCCCGACGAGCAGTACTTC CASSVELTPDEQYF
TRBD1 TRBJ2-1 - TRBV10-1 TGCGCCAGCTCAGACAGGGTAGATGAGCAGTTCTTC CASSDRVDEQFF
TRBD2 TRBJ2-7 - TRBV6-5 TGTGCCAGCAGTTTGGGACTAGCGGGAGCGTACGAGCAGTACTTC CASSLGLAGAYEQYF
- TRBJ2-5 - TRBV27 TGTGCCAGCAGTTTTCGGTCGACGGGTGAGACCCAGTACTTC CASSFRSTGETQYF
TRBD2 TRBJ2-2 once TRBV9 TGTGCCAGCCGGCGGCTAGCGGGAGCCGGGGAGCTGTTTTTT CASRRLAGAGELFF
- TRBJ2-1 few TRBV5-1 TGCGCCAGCAGCCGTACTGACAATGAGCAGTTCTTC CASSRTDNEQFF
- TRBJ2-3 - TRBV6-5 TGTGCCAGCAGTCAGACGGACGGTACGCAGTATTTT CASSQTDGTQYF
TRBD1 TRBJ2-1 - TRBV27 TGTGCCAGCAGTCATCGGGACAGGGTGGGCAATGAGCAGTTCTTC CASSHRDRVGNEQFF
- TRBJ2-3 - TRBV6-5 TGTGCCAGCAGTCGGCGGGGCACAGATACGCAGTATTTT CASSRRGTDTQYF
TRBD1 TRBJ2-5 - TRBV28 TGTGCCAGCAGTTTATGGGACAGGGTACAAGAGACCCAGTACTTC CASSLWDRVQETQYF
- TRBJ2-7 - TRBV5-1 TGCGCCAGCAGCCCTGCGGGACTGCGGAATTCCTACGAGCAGTACTTC CASSPAGLRNSYEQYF
TRBD1 TRBJ1-2 - TRBV6-5 TGTGCCAGCAGTTACTTACAGGGGGCGCGTGGCTATGGCTACACCTTC CASSYLQGARGYGYTF
- TRBJ2-7 - TRBV4-1 TGCGCCAGCACGCAGGGGGAGGGCCGGTACGAGCAGTACTTC CASTQGEGRYEQYF
- TRBJ2-7 - TRBV4-1 TGCGCCAGCAGCCAAGATAGTGGGACATTTTACGAGCAGTACTTC CASSQDSGTFYEQYF
TRBD1 TRBJ2-7 - TRBV10-3 TGTGCCATCAGCACCAACAGGGGAACGGGCGAGCAGTACTTC CAISTNRGTGEQYF
- TRBJ2-1 - TRBV7-3 TGTGCCAGCAGTAAGGAAATCTACAATGAGCAGTTCTTC CASSKEIYNEQFF
- TRBJ2-1 - TRBV1 TGCACCAGCAGCGGAGGCGGGAGGATCAATGAGCAGTTCTTC CTSSGGGRINEQFF
- TRBJ1-2 - TRBV19 TGTGCCAGTAGTAAAGGGTCAGGCTATGGCTACACCTTC CASSKGSGYGYTF
TRBD1 TRBJ2-1 - TRBV19 TGTGCCAGTAGTTCCCCGTTCGGACAGGTTAAAAGGAATGAGCAGTTCTTC CASSSPFGQVKRNEQFF
TRBD2 TRBJ2-5 - TRBV5-1 TGCGCCAGCAGCCCTTCCCCGGGACTAGCGGGAGAAGAGACCCAGTACTTC CASSPSPGLAGEETQYF
- TRBJ1-5 - TRBV7-9 TGTGCCAGCAGCTCCGATGACACTGGCAATCAGCCCCAGCATTTT CASSSDDTGNQPQHF
- TRBJ1-5 - TRBV30 TGTGCCTGGAGTGTATTGCAGCCCAATCAGCCCCAGCATTTT CAWSVLQPNQPQHF
TRBD1 TRBJ1-2 - TRBV9 TGTGCCAGCAGCGCGTCCGGGACAGGGGACTATGGCTACACCTTC CASSASGTGDYGYTF
- TRBJ2-3 - TRBV19 TGTGCCAGTAGTATTTTTTCGGGGAAGGCAGATACGCAGTATTTT CASSIFSGKADTQYF
- TRBJ2-7 - TRBV28 TGTGCCAGCAGTTGGTTCCAGGACAGCTCCTACGAGCAGTACTTC CASSWFQDSSYEQYF
TRBD1 TRBJ1-1 - TRBV14 TGTGCCAGCAGCAGGGGATTTTGGCAGGGGGGCACTGAAGCTTTCTTT CASSRGFWQGGTEAFF
TRBD1 TRBJ2-1 - TRBV4-1 TGCGCCAGCAGCCAAGTAAATTTAGTGGACAGGGGATACAATGAGCAGTTCTTC CASSQVNLVDRGYNEQFF
- TRBJ2-3 - TRBV5-1 TGCGCCAGCAGCTTGTACGGGAGTAGTACAGATACGCAGTATTTT CASSLYGSSTDTQYF
TRBD2 TRBJ2-3 - TRBV9 TGTGCCAGCAGCGCTAGGGTTGCGGGAGTGCGGGATACGCAGTATTTT CASSARVAGVRDTQYF
TRBD1 TRBJ1-1 - TRBV7-2 TGTGCCAGCAGCTTGGGACAGGTCGCTGAAGCTTTCTTT CASSLGQVAEAFF
TRBD2 TRBJ2-3 once TRBV10-3 TGTGCCATCAGTGATAGCGGGAGAGACCTGGGGGATACGCAGTATTTT CAISDSGRDLGDTQYF
- TRBJ2-2 - TRBV30 TGTGCCGCAGTGGGGGCGCGAGGCACCGGGGAGCTGTTTTTT CAAVGARGTGELFF
- TRBJ1-1 - TRBV15 TGTGCCACCAGCAGAGCCGTGGGAACGGTCACTGAAGCTTTCTTT CATSRAVGTVTEAFF
- TRBJ2-1 few TRBV6-1 TGTGCCAGCAGGAGACAGACCTCCTACAATGAGCAGTTCTTC CASRRQTSYNEQFF
- TRBJ2-1 once TRBV19 TGTGCCAGTAGTTCATGGGCAGGGTCCTACAATGAGCAGTTCTTC CASSSWAGSYNEQFF
- TRBJ1-2 - TRBV18 TGTGCCAGCTCACCGCCGGGTCGGGATGGCTACACCTTC CASSPPGRDGYTF
- TRBJ2-7 - TRBV19 TGTGCCAGTAGGACGGATTCTTTCCCTTACGAGCAGTACTTC CASRTDSFPYEQYF
- TRBJ2-7 once TRBV4-1 TGCGCCAGCAGCCAAGAGGGCGAGCAGTACTTC CASSQEGEQYF
- TRBJ2-6 few TRBV19 TGTGCCAGTAGTATATTCCCTGGGGCCAACGTCCTGACTTTC CASSIFPGANVLTF
- TRBJ2-7 - TRBV2 TGTGCCAGCAGTGGGACAGTACCCCAGTACGAGCAGTACTTC CASSGTVPQYEQYF
TRBD2 TRBJ2-2 - TRBV27 TGTGCCAGCAGTTTAAGTCCCACTAGCGGGAGAGTCGCCGGGGAGCTGTTTTTT CASSLSPTSGRVAGELFF
- TRBJ2-3 - TRBV7-8 TGTGCCAGCAGCTTGGATCCTAGGGGGGGCACAGATACGCAGTATTTT CASSLDPRGGTDTQYF